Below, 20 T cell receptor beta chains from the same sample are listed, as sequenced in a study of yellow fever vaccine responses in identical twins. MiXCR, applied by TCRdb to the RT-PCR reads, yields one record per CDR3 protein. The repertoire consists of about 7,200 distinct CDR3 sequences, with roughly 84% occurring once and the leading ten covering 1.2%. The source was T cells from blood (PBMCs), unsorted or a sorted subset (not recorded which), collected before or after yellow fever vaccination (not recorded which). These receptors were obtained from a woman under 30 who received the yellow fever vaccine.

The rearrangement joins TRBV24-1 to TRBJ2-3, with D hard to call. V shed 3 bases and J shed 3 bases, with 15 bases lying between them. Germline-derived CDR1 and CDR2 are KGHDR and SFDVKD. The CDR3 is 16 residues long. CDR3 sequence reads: CATSDPLEQDTDTQYF. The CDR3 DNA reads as TGTGCCACCAGTGATCCGCTAGAACAAGATACAGATACGCAGTATTTT.

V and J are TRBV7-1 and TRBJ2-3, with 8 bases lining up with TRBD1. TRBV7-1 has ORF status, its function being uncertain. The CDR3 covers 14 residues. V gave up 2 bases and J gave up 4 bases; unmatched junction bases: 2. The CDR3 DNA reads TGTGCCAGCAGCTCACTCAGGGGGCCAGATACGCAGTATTTT. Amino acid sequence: CASSSLRGPDTQYF.

The CDR3 loop is CASSDHLYRDRGDTEAFF. The CDR3 nucleotides read TGTGCCAGCAGTGACCACCTATACCGGGACAGGGGAGATACTGAAGCTTTCTTT. The V and J genes are TRBV6-4 and TRBJ1-1; 10 nucleotides match TRBD1. Germline values: CDR1 MRHNA, CDR2 SNTAGT. V shed 2 bases and J 5 bases; nucleotides not matched to a gene: 14. CDR3 length: 18 amino acids.

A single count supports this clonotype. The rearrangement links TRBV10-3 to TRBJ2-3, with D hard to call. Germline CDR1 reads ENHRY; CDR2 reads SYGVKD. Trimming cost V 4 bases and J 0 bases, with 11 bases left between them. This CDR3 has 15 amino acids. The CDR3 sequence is CAISGSQQSTDTQYF. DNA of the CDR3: TGTGCCATCAGTGGATCCCAGCAAAGCACAGATACGCAGTATTTT.

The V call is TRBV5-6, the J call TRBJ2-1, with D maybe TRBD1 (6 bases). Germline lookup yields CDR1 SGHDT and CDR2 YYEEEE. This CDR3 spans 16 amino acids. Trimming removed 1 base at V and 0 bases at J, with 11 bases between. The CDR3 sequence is CASSLTGLSSYNEQFF. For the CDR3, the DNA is TGTGCCAGCAGCTTGACAGGGCTTAGCTCCTACAATGAGCAGTTCTTC.

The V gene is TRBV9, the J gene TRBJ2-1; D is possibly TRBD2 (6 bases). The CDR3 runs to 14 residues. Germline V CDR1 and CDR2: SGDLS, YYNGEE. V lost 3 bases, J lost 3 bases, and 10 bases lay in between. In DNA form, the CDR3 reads TGTGCCAGCAGCGCCGCCGGGGGCTACAATGAGCAGTTCTTC. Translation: CASSAAGGYNEQFF.

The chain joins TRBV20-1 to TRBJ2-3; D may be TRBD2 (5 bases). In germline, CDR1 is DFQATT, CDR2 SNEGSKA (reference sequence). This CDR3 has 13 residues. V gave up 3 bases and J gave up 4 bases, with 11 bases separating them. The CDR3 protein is CSASIGNADTQYF. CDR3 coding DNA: TGCAGTGCTAGTATCGGGAACGCAGATACGCAGTATTTT.

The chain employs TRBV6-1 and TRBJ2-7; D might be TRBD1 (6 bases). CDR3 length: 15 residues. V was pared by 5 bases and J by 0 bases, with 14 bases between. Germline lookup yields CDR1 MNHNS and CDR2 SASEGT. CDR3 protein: CASSRTALISYEQYF. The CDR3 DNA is TGTGCCAGCAGTAGGACAGCTCTTATCTCCTACGAGCAGTACTTC.

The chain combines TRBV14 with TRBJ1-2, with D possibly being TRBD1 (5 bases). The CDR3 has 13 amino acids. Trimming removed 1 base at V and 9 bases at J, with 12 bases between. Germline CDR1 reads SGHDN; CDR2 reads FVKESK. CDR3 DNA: TGTGCCAGCAGCCAAGGGGGTAGGGGAAGCTACACCTTC. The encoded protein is CASSQGGRGSYTF.

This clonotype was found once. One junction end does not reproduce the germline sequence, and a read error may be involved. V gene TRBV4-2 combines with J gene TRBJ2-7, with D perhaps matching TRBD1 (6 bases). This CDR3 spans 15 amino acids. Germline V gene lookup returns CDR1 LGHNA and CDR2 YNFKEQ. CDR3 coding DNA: TGTGTCAGCAGCCAAGAGCAGGGACAAACCTACGAGCAGTACTTC. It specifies CVSSQEQGQTYEQYF.

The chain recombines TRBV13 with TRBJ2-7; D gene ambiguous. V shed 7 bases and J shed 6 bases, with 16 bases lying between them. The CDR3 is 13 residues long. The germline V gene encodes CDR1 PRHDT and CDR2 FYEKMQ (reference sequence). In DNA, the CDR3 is TGTGCCAGCAAATTTGTGGAATCTACCGAGCAGTACTTC. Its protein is CASKFVESTEQYF.

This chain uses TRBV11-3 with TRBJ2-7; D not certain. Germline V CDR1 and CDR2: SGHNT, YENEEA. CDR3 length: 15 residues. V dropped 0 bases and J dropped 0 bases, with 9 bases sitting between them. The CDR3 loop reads CASSLEVGSSYEQYF. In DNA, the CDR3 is TGTGCCAGCAGCTTAGAGGTCGGCAGCTCCTACGAGCAGTACTTC.

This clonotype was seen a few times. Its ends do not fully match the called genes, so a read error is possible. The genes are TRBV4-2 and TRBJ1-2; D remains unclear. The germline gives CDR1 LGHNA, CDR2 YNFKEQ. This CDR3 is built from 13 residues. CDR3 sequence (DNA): TGTGCCAGCAGCCAAGACATCGGGAGGGTCGGGGCCTTC. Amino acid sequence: CASSQDIGRVGAF.

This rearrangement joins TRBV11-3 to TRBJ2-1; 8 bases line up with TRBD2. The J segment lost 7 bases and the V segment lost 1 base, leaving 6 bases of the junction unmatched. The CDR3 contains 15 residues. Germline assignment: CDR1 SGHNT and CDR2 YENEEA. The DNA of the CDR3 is TGTGCCAGCAGCTTAGTTAGCGGGGCTCGGAATGAGCAGTTCTTC. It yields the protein CASSLVSGARNEQFF.

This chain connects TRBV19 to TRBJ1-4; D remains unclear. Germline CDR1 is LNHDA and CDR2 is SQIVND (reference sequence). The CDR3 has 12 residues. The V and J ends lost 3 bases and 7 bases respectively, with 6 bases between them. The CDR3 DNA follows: TGTGCCAGTAGTATCGGGCCTGAAAAACTGTTTTTT. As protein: CASSIGPEKLFF.

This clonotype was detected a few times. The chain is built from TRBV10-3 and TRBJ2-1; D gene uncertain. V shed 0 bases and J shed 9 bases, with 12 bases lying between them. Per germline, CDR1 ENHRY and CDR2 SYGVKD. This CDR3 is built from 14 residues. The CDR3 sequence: CAISESTQPPEQFF. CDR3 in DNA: TGTGCCATCAGTGAGTCGACCCAGCCTCCTGAGCAGTTCTTC.

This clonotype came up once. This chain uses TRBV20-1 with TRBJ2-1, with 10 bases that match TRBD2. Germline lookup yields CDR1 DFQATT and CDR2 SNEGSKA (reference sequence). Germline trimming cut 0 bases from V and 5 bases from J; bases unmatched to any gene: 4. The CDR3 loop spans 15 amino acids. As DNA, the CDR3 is TGCAGTGCTAGAGATCGAACTAGCGGGAACAATGAGCAGTTCTTC. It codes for CSARDRTSGNNEQFF.

This CDR3 is CSARDAGAYGYTF. The CDR3 DNA follows: TGCAGTGCTAGAGATGCGGGAGCATATGGCTACACCTTC. The chain employs TRBV20-1 and TRBJ1-2, with D unresolved. Trimming removed 0 bases at V and 5 bases at J, with 10 bases between. Germline V gene sequence: CDR1 DFQATT, CDR2 SNEGSKA (reference sequence). This CDR3 has 13 amino acids.

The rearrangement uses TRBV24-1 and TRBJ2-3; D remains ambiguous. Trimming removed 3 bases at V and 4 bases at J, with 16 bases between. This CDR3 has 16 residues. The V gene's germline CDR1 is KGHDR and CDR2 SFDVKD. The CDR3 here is CATSDPSSFGPDTQYF. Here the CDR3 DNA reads TGTGCCACCAGTGATCCCTCCTCCTTTGGCCCAGATACGCAGTATTTT.

Here the CDR3 reads CASKTDNAEKLFF. The CDR3 DNA follows: TGTGCCAGCAAAACGGACAATGCTGAAAAACTGTTTTTT. The chain recombines TRBV11-2 with TRBJ1-4; D perhaps matches TRBD1 (5 bases). Trimming removed 7 bases at V and 7 bases at J, with 13 bases between. Germline V gene data show CDR1 as SGHAT and CDR2 as FQNNGV. This CDR3 has 13 residues.